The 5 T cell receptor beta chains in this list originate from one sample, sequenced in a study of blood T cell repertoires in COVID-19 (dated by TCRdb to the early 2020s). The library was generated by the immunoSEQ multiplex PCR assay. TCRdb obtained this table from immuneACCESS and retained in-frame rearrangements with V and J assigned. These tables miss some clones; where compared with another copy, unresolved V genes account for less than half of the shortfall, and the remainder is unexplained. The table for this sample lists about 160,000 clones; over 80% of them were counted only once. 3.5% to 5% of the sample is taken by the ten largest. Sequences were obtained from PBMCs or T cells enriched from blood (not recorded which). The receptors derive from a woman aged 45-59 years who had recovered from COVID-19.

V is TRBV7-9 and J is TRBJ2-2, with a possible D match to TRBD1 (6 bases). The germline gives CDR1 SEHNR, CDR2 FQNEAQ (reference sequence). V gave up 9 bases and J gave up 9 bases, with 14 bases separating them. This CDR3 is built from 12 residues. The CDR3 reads CARGQRNRELFF. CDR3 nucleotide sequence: TGTGCCAGAGGACAGCGAAACCGGGAGCTGTTTTTT. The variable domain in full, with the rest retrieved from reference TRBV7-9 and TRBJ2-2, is DTGVSQNPRHKITKRGQNVTFRCDPISEHNRLYWYRQTLGQGPEFLTYFQNEAQLEKSRLLSDRFSAERPKGSFSTLEIQRTEQGDSAMYLCARGQRNRELFFGEGSRLTVL.

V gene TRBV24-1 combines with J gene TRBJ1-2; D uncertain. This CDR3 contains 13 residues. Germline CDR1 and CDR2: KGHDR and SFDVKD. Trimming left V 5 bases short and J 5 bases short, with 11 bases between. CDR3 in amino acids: CATSAGYGYGYTF. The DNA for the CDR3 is TGTGCCACCAGTGCCGGGTATGGGTATGGCTACACCTTC.

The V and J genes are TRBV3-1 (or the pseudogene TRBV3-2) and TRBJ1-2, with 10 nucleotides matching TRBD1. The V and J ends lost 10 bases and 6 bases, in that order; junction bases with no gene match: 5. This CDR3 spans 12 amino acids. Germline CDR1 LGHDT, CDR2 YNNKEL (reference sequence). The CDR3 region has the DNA TGTGCCACACGGACAGGGGGACATGGCTACACCTTC. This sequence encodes CATRTGGHGYTF.

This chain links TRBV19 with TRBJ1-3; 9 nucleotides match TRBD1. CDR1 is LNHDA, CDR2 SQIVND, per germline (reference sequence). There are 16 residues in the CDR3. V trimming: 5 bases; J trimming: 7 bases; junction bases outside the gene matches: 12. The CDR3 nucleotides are TGTGCCAGTAGTCGAGGCGGGACAGGGAGGAGTAACACCATATATTTT. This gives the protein CASSRGGTGRSNTIYF.

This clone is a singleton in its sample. CDR3 loop: CASSFWDRASYEQYV. The CDR3 region has the DNA TGTGCCAGCAGCTTCTGGGACAGGGCATCCTACGAGCAGTACGTC. V is TRBV5-6 and J is TRBJ2-7, with 9 positions matching TRBD1. Looked up from germline, CDR1 is SGHDT and CDR2 is YYEEEE. V lost 2 bases to trimming and J lost 1 base; unmatched junction nucleotides: 4. The CDR3 is 15 residues long.